The next 14 T cell receptor beta chains were all read from a single sample in a study of OX40 agonist ivuxolimab in advanced cancers. TCRdb's copy holds only in-frame clones and misses some; the assay was immunoSEQ multiplex PCR. The repertoire holds about 8,900 clones, with nearly 70% as singletons. Sequencing used CD4+ or CD8+ T cells sorted from blood, obtained in a trial of the OX40 agonist ivuxolimab. Every receptor here comes from an adult with an advanced solid tumor such as melanoma, head and neck, liver or kidney cancer.

The chain combines TRBV6-5 with TRBJ1-1; D is ambiguous. V lost 2 bases and J lost 8, with 12 bases in between. CDR1 is MNHEY, CDR2 SVGAGI, per germline. This CDR3 is built from 13 residues. This CDR3 reads CASSYATGKEAFF. The CDR3 DNA follows: TGTGCCAGCAGTTACGCGACGGGAAAAGAAGCTTTCTTT.

This chain uses TRBV19 with TRBJ1-5; 8 bases fit TRBD1. The CDR3 is 17 residues long. CDR1 and CDR2 (germline): LNHDA, SQIVND (reference sequence). Unmatched junction bases numbered 17, after V lost 7 bases and J lost 6 bases. The CDR3 coding sequence is TGTGCCAGTAAACCCCTACAGGGGGGGTCTGAGGGTCAGCCCCAGCATTTT. Protein: CASKPLQGGSEGQPQHF.

In the case of this clone: This likely stems from a read error, as it lies one base from a far larger clone. Different DNA sequences within this sample yield the same CDR3. This chain uses TRBV5-1 with TRBJ2-3; D not resolved. Germline V gene lookup returns CDR1 SGHRS and CDR2 YFSETQ. This CDR3 is 15 amino acids long. V shed 4 bases and J shed 4 bases, with 16 bases lying between them. The CDR3 nucleotides read TGCGCCAGCAGCAGGGCGTGGGGTGAGGCAGATACGCAGTATTTT. Protein: CASSRAWGEADTQYF.

The chain is built from TRBV27 and TRBJ2-1; possible D gene TRBD1, 6 bases. Deletions cut 2 bases from V and 0 bases from J, with 14 bases between. The germline V gene has CDR1 MNHEY and CDR2 SMNVEV (reference sequence). This CDR3 region has 17 residues. This chain's CDR3 is CASSLGGRTSSYNEQFF. The CDR3 nucleotides read TGTGCCAGCAGTTTAGGGGGCAGAACTAGCTCCTACAATGAGCAGTTCTTC.

The rearrangement links TRBV6-6 to TRBJ2-1; the match to TRBD2 covers 14 bases. V gave up 0 bases and J gave up 8 bases; unmatched junction bases: 3. The CDR3 consists of 16 residues. Looked up from germline, CDR1 is MNHNY and CDR2 is SVGAGI (reference sequence). CDR3 protein: CASSYSRLAGGYEQFF. CDR3 sequence (DNA): TGTGCCAGCAGTTACTCGAGACTAGCGGGAGGGTATGAGCAGTTCTTC.

The J gene is TRBJ2-3, the V gene TRBV25-1; 7 bases map to TRBD2. V was clipped by 2 bases and J by 7 bases; unmatched bases: 9. This CDR3 is built from 15 residues. Germline CDR1 MGHDK, CDR2 SYGVNS. CDR3 nucleotides: TGTGCCAGCAGTGAAGGAAGCGGGATCTTGAATACGCAGTATTTT. Translation gives CASSEGSGILNTQYF.

The rearrangement uses TRBV15 and TRBJ2-7, with TRBD2 matching 11 bases. The V segment lost 0 bases and the J segment 0 bases; nucleotides outside the gene matches: 4. CDR3 length: 17 residues. Germline-derived CDR1 and CDR2 are LNHNV and YYDKDF (reference sequence). As DNA, the CDR3 is TGTGCCACCAGCAGAGATCGACTAGCGGGGAGCTCCTACGAGCAGTACTTC. It is translated as CATSRDRLAGSSYEQYF.

This clone was counted a single time. The gene calls are TRBV6-5 and TRBJ1-5; no clear D. Per germline, CDR1 MNHEY and CDR2 SVGAGI. Trimming removed 5 bases from V and 2 bases from J, with 4 bases in between. CDR3 length: 12 amino acids. In DNA form, the CDR3 reads TGTGCCAGCAGTCACGGCAATCAGCCCCAGCATTTT. Translated: CASSHGNQPQHF.

The CDR3 sequence: CAWRSQTTANYGYTF. CDR3 nucleotide sequence: TGTGCCTGGAGATCCCAGACTACAGCTAACTATGGCTACACCTTC. This rearrangement joins TRBV30 to TRBJ1-2; D is unresolved. Per the germline V gene, CDR1 is GTSNPN and CDR2 is SVGIG (reference sequence). This CDR3 spans 15 amino acids. V was pared by 3 bases and J by 0 bases, with 14 bases between.

The chain couples TRBV9 to TRBJ2-1; tentative D call: TRBD2 (6 bases). The V gene's germline CDR1 is SGDLS and CDR2 YYNGEE. CDR3 length equals 13 residues. Deletions cut 2 bases from V and 9 bases from J, with 12 bases between. CDR3 in amino acids: CASSVTSSGEQFF. DNA of the CDR3: TGTGCCAGCAGCGTCACTAGCTCGGGTGAGCAGTTCTTC.

The chain employs TRBV6-6 and TRBJ1-5, with unresolved D. Germline V lookup: CDR1 MNHNY, CDR2 SVGAGI (reference sequence). The CDR3 loop spans 13 amino acids. CDR3 nucleotides: TGTGCGAGCGGGTTTGGGAGCAATCAGCCCCAGCATTTT. It encodes CASGFGSNQPQHF.

V gene TRBV4-1 combines with J gene TRBJ2-7, with D unclear. The CDR3 runs 15 residues. V dropped 0 bases and J dropped 3 bases, with 12 bases sitting between them. CDR1 is MGHRA, CDR2 YSYEKL, per germline. The CDR3 loop is CASSQDRYGYYEQYF. DNA of the CDR3: TGCGCCAGCAGCCAAGATCGGTACGGGTACTACGAGCAGTACTTC.

The chain uses TRBV29-1 and TRBJ2-5; D is undetermined. Germline CDR1 and CDR2: SQVTM and ANQGSEA. This CDR3 has 13 amino acids. V was trimmed by 0 bases and J by 2 bases, leaving 7 bases between them. The CDR3 region is CSVEDTFQETQYF. The CDR3 DNA sequence: TGCAGCGTTGAAGACACATTTCAAGAGACCCAGTACTTC.

The rearrangement links TRBV5-4 to TRBJ2-7; TRBD1 is a possible D gene (5 bases). Germline assignment: CDR1 SGHNT and CDR2 YYREEE (reference sequence). The V gene lost 2 bases and the J gene lost 6 bases, with 12 bases spanning the gap. The CDR3 spans 13 residues. The CDR3 region is CASSLWGYPEQYF. The CDR3 DNA sequence: TGTGCCAGCAGCTTATGGGGCTACCCCGAGCAGTACTTC.